This T cell receptor (beta chain) came from a study of shared clonotypes between healthy human individuals. The repertoire was sequenced with immunoSEQ multiplex PCR; TCRdb's copy has only in-frame clones and lacks some. The sample holds some 1 million clones; roughly 80% are singletons and the top ten take about 1.5%. In this sample, this clone turned up once. The material sequenced was memory CD4+ T cells sorted from blood. Subset specified: CD45RA-negative fraction. This receptor was obtained from a man aged 18-30 years in good health.

The CDR3 sequence is CASSLFNEKLFF. The CDR3 coding sequence is TGTGCCAGCAGCTTATTCAATGAAAAACTGTTTTTT. This chain links TRBV7-3 with TRBJ1-4, with D unresolved. Trimming left V 2 bases short and J 5 bases short, with 3 bases between. This CDR3 has 12 amino acids. Germline values: CDR1 SGHTA, CDR2 FQGTGA.